This paragraph reports one TCR beta chain. The antigen it recognizes is unknown. No qualities accompany the bases; no much larger clone lies one base away. The data derive from a study of shared clonotypes between healthy human individuals (dated by TCRdb to 2020 to 2022). With respect to the entire study: Three men and two women, aged 18 to 49 years, made up the cohort. For each donor, CD4 naive and CD4 memory were each run on three plates, CD8 naive on two plates, and CD8 memory on one plate. To estimate repertoire size and how much clonotypes are shared between individuals, the study performed deep sequencing of blood TCR repertoires from a handful of healthy adults. Between about 0.8 and 9 billion PBMCs per donor were obtained by leukapheresis. Different laboratories and diverse techniques were used to prepare libraries and sequence TCR repertoires, to increase sequencing depth and limit assay-specific biases. General study outcomes and caveats: The genetic and exposure-history diversity represented was limited by the small number of donors. Pairwise subsampling indicated that sequencing depth was expected to affect the degree of clonotype sharing among donors. Incomplete sequencing was indicated by rarefaction of sorted-subset datasets, despite the large sequencing depth. Naive subsets generally had larger estimated clonotype richness than memory subsets. Approximately 5% of naive CD4, 3.5% of naive CD8, around 2.3% of memory CD4, and around 0.4% of memory CD8 clonotypes were shared across several donors. Only blood was sampled, and tissue TCR repertoires likely differ from those in blood. Clonotypes shared by all four sorted-subset donors showed higher generation probabilities than non-shared clonotypes.

The CDR3 runs 16 amino acids, cysteine and phenylalanine included. The read is trimmed to its CDR3 DNA, 48 bases read in frame from base 1. From a lookup of the germline V gene, CDR1 and CDR2 are SGHTA and FQGNSA. V is pruned by 0 bases and J by 5 bases, leaving 6 bases of the junction without a gene match. Using the deep immunoSEQ assay, TCR CDR3 regions were amplified from genomic DNA by multiplex PCR. Extracted genomic DNA from each cell subset was spread evenly across all wells of several immunoSEQ 96-well plates, with each plate serving as a replicate. Each replicate PCR for sorted subsets received about 200 ng genomic DNA, equal to some 32,000 T cell genomes. The purified libraries were quantified using a Qubit 3.0 fluorometer, sized with a Bioanalyzer 2100, and then quantified again using the KAPA Library Quantification kit. A separate single-read 150-cycle Illumina NextSeq 550 flow cell was used to sequence each immunoSEQ 96-well plate. The study's processing was this. The immunoSEQ output contained only junctional sequences without quality scores, so filtering could not match that applied to full-length reads. Sequences were annotated with PyIR, a Python wrapper for IgBLAST v1.9, using IMGT germline references to assign V/J genes and CDR3. Reads were filtered out if the reads had weak V/J assignments (E-value above 1e-6), no CDR3, stop codons, out-of-frame junctions, or ambiguous translated residues. V3J clonotypes were defined as sequences sharing an identical inferred V gene, J gene, and CDR3 amino acid sequence. Percentage overlap between repertoires was computed as shared unique clonotypes divided by the size of the smaller repertoire. RTK rarefaction, the Chao1 estimator, and Recon v2.1 estimates of unobserved clonotypes were used to assess repertoire richness. Generation probabilities for all TCRbeta clonotypes obtained by the gDNA method from a few donors were computed using OLGA. TCRdb stores this immuneACCESS table with in-frame sequences only. Part of the clones is absent; in the studies checked, under half of the shortfall reflects unresolved V genes, and no reason is known for the rest. Clonal size and the V and J genes are those of that table, whereas D and trimming came from the DNA. The sample yields under 2.5 million clones; just under 95% were counted once. The ten most abundant clones make up 0.37% of the sample.

The donors were healthy, HIV-negative adults who had no recently reported acute infections or vaccinations. Every donor was a Caucasian adult living in Nashville, Tennessee, USA. Magnetic negative selection was used to enrich CD4+ T cells, after which naive cells were positively selected on CD45RA and the negative fraction became the memory subset. Blood was obtained by leukapheresis, after which PBMCs were separated by Ficoll-Histopaque density gradient centrifugation and cryopreserved in liquid nitrogen vapor phase. Analytical flow cytometry was used to check the purity and quantity of each magnetically sorted T cell population. From each sorted fraction, genomic DNA was isolated and quantified by UV absorbance on a Nanodrop 2000c.

The sample comprised naive CD4+ T cells from PBMCs. This specimen's cell subset or site label, interpreted: CD45RA+ positively selected. This sequence originates from a man between 18 and 29 years old in good health. Some clones in this sample may be carry-over from other donors' samples. The rearrangement joined TRBV7-2 to TRBJ2-1; 8 of the junction bases match TRBD2. Here is the DNA: TGTGCCAGCAGCTTAGCATCTGCGGGAGGAGACAATGAGCAGTTCTTC. Translated, it reads CASSLASAGGDNEQFF.